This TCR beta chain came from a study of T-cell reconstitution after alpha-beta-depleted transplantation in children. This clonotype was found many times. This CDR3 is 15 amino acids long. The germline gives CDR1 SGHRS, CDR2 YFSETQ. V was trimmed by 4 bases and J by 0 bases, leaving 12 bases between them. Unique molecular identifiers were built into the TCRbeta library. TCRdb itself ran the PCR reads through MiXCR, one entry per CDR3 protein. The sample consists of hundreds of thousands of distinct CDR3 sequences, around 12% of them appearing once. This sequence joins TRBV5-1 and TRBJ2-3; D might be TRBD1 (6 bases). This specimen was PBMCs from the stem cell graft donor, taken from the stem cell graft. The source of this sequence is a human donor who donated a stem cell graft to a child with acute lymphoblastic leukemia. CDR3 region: CASSQTGHSTDTQYF. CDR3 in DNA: TGCGCCAGCAGCCAGACAGGTCATAGCACAGATACGCAGTATTTT.